This TCR beta chain was recorded in a study of T cells after yellow fever vaccination. Study background: Researchers used SMART-Seq v4 Ultra Low Input to prepare fractions that had low cell numbers.

Study-wide results and limits: It was a weaker secondary response, yet one that peaked faster, at day 5 versus 15. A large majority of primary-vaccination clones showed up again after the booster (just under 97% CD4, around 90% CD8).

There are 12 residues in the CDR3. Trimming left V 2 bases short and J 12 bases short, with 11 bases between. Of note for this clonotype: As yet, its antigen is unknown.

It was through 5'RACE template switching that TCR cDNA was made, with a universal primer site and UMIs added. TCRdb reanalysed the 5' RACE reads using MiXCR and keeps one entry per CDR3 protein. Here the sample spans about 400,000 distinct CDR3 sequences, roughly 6.2% being singletons. The sample here was PBMCs, taken 5 days after the yellow fever booster vaccination. The V gene is TRBV12-3 or TRBV12-4, the J gene TRBJ2-1; the D is unclear. This receptor was obtained from a man aged 25 to 45 who received the YFV17D yellow fever vaccine. In nucleotides, the CDR3 is TGTGCCAGCAGTTTAATATCACCAACGCAGTTCTTC. It translates to CASSLISPTQFF.